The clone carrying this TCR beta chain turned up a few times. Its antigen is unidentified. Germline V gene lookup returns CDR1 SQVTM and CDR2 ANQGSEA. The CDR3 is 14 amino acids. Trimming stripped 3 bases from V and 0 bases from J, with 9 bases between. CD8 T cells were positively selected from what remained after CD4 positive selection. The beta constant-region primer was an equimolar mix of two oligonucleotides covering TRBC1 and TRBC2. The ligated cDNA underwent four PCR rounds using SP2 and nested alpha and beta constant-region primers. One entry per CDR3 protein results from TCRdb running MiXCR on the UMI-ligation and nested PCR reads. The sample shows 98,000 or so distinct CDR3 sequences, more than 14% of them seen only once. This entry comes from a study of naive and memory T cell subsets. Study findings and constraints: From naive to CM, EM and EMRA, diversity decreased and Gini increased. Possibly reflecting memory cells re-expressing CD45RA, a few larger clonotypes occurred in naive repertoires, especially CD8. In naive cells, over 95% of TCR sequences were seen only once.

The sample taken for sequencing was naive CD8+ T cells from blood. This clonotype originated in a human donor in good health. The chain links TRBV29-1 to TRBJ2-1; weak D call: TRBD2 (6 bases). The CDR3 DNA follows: TGCAGCGTTGACGGGGGATTCTCCTACAATGAGCAGTTCTTC. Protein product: CSVDGGFSYNEQFF.